This T cell receptor (beta chain) derives from a study of T cells in localized non-small cell lung cancer. CDR1 is LNHDA, CDR2 SQIVND, per germline (reference sequence). V was trimmed by 5 bases and J by 4 bases, leaving 11 bases between them. CDR3 length equals 13 residues. Sequencing used immunoSEQ multiplex PCR; TCRdb keeps in-frame clones, though not all of them. The sample includes 35,000 to 40,000 clones, about 90% of them seen just once. The chain uses TRBV19 and TRBJ1-1, with D possibly being TRBD1 (5 bases). The clonotype was recovered from a woman aged 35 to 70 with stage I lung adenocarcinoma. The sample consisted of peripheral blood, taken before any cancer treatment. The CDR3 loop is CASSADQGTEAFF. The DNA of the CDR3 is TGTGCCAGTAGTGCCGACCAGGGCACTGAAGCTTTCTTT.